This T cell receptor (beta chain) was sequenced during a study of CD8 T cells in Susac syndrome. Study summary: When their blood was taken, the Susac syndrome patients had either not yet had any therapy, were taking corticosteroids, or were taking intravenous immunoglobulin alone.

After extraction with the RNeasy kit, about 0.45 to 1 ug of the RNA was reverse transcribed using random hexamers. TCRdb analysed the immunoSEQ multiplex PCR reads with MiXCR anew, one entry per CDR3 protein. The repertoire holds around 140,000 distinct CDR3 sequences, with 85% to 95% as singletons. Sequencing of TCR beta was undertaken in CD8+ and CD4+ T cells derived from blood. This CDR3 spans 13 amino acids. V was cut by 4 bases and J by 0 bases, with 7 bases left in between. The germline CDR1 and CDR2 sequences are MGHRA and YSYEKL. The clonotype was recovered from a human donor with Susac syndrome. The chain employs TRBV4-1 and TRBJ2-7; D is ambiguous. The specimen was CD4+ T cells from PBMCs. Written as DNA, the CDR3 is TGCGCCAGCAGCCGAATCACCTCCTACGAGCAGTACTTC. Protein sequence: CASSRITSYEQYF.